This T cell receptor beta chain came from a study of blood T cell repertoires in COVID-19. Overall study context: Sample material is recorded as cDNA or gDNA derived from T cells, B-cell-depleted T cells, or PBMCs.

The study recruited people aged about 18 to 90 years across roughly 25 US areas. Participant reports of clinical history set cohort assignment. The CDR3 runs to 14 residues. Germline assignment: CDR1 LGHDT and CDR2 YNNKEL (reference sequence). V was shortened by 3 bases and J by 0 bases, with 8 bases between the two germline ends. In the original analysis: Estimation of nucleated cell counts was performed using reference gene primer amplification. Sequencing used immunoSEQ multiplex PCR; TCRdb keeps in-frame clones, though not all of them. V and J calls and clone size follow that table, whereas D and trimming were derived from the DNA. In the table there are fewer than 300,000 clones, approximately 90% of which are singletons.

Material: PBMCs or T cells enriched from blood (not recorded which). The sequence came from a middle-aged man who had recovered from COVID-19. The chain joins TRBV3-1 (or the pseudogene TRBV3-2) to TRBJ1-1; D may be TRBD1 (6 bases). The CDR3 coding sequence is TGTGCCAGCAGCCAGGGACACCTGAACACTGAAGCTTTCTTT. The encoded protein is CASSQGHLNTEAFF.